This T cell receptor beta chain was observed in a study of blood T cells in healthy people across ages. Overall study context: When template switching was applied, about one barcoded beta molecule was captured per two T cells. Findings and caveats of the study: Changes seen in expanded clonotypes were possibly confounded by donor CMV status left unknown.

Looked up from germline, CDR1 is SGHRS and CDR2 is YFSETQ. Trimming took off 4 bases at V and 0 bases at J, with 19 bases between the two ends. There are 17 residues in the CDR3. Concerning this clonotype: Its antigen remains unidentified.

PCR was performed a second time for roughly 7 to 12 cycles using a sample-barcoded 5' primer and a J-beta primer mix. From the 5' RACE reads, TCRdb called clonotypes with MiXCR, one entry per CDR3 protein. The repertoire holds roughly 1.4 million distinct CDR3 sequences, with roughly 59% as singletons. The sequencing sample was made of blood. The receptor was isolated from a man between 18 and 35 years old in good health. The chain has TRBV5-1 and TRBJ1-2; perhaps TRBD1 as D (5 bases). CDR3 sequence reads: CASSPAVGPAANYGYTF. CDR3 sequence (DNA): TGCGCCAGCAGCCCTGCCGTGGGGCCCGCAGCTAACTATGGCTACACCTTC.